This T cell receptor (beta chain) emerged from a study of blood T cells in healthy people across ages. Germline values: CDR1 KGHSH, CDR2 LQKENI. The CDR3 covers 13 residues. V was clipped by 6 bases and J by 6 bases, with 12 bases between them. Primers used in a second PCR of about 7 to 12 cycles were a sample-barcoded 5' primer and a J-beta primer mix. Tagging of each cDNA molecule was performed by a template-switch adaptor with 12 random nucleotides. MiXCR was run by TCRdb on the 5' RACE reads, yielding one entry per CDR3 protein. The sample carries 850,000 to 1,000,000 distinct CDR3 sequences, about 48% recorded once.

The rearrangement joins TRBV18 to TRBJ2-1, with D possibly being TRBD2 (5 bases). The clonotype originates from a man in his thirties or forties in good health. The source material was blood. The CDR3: CASSLLRVNEQFF. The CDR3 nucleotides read TGTGCCAGCTCGCTCCTGAGGGTCAATGAGCAGTTCTTC.